This T cell receptor beta chain comes out of a study of T cells in Graves' hyperthyroidism and ophthalmopathy. Study findings and constraints: Clonotypes that were expanded in thyroid above 0.001 mostly appeared in blood too.

Template material for amplifying TCR beta CDR3 regions consisted of RNA transcripts. A first-round RT-PCR of the TCR CDR3 used the HTBI primer set. Using its own MiXCR run on the multiplex PCR reads, TCRdb lists one record per CDR3 protein. The data show some 200,000 distinct CDR3 sequences, roughly a sixth seen once. Only one count was recorded for this clonotype. The antigen remains undetermined. The material sequenced was blood. The sequence came from a man aged 45 to 65 with Graves' hyperthyroidism.

CDR3 DNA: TGTGCCAGCATTCCAAGGGCCCGCACAGATACGCAGTATTTT. Amino acid sequence: CASIPRARTDTQYF. This chain links TRBV7-9 with TRBJ2-3, with D unclear. The length of the CDR3 is 14 residues. Germline loops: CDR1 SEHNR, CDR2 FQNEAQ (reference sequence). V shed 7 bases and J shed 1 base, with 12 bases lying between them.